This T cell receptor beta chain was recovered during a study of cytomegalovirus exposure and HLA in healthy donors. The overall study: Across a few hundred genotyped donors, around 82% landed in the Caucasian-associated ancestry cluster.

Findings and caveats of the study: For most TCR beta V segments, an earlier analysis put the productive rate at about 87% or about 30% of the time.

Of note for this clone: The target antigen is unknown.

Primers included in the PCR were 60 Vbeta and 13 Jbeta primers. TCRdb's copy holds only in-frame clones and misses some; the assay was immunoSEQ multiplex PCR. This table lists about 150,000 clones. The ends were cut back, 4 bases at V and 4 bases at J, with 9 bases in the middle. Germline V CDR1 and CDR2: SGHRS, YFSETQ. This CDR3 is built from 13 residues. This sequence was found in a woman aged 45-60 years in good health and CMV-seronegative. This chain connects TRBV5-1 to TRBJ1-3; tentatively, D is TRBD1 (6 bases). Sample: PBMCs. This CDR3 is CASSGDIGNTIYF. The CDR3 DNA reads as TGCGCCAGCAGCGGGGACATCGGAAACACCATATATTTT.